This T cell receptor beta chain was found in a study of cytomegalovirus exposure and HLA in healthy donors. Overall study context: The same platform used for the approximately 700 first-cohort repertoires was also used for the 100 to 150 validation repertoires, as a later analysis reported.

General study findings and limits: A few of the chains that were CMV-associated were confirmed in vitro to be specific for CMV antigens.

Remarks on this clone: Its antigen is not identified.

With 1 base removed from V and 5 bases from J, the gap between germline ends came to 11 bases. From germline, CDR1 is GTSNPN and CDR2 SVGIG (reference sequence). CDR3 length equals 13 residues. Assay used: immunoSEQ multiplex PCR; TCRdb lists only in-frame clones, some missing. Among a few hundred thousand clones listed, roughly 88% were seen once. V and J are TRBV30 and TRBJ1-2; TRBD1 is a possible D gene (6 bases). This clonotype was sampled from a woman in her thirties in good health and CMV-seropositive. Input material: PBMCs. The DNA of the CDR3 is TGTGCCTGGAGTGAATTCAGGGGATATGGCTACACCTTC. This gives the protein CAWSEFRGYGYTF.